The rows below give T cell receptor beta chains drawn from one sample of a study of blood T cell repertoires in COVID-19. The protocol was immunoSEQ multiplex PCR, while the TCRdb copy is restricted to in-frame clones and leaves out a portion. The sample holds 110,000 or so clones, about 87% seen once. The sample was peripheral blood. These receptors were taken from a woman aged 50 to 65 with acute or convalescent COVID-19. CDR3s include the opening cysteine and the closing phenylalanine or tryptophan. D genes are given only for firm matches. Part of the rows lack a size; the others show once, few, many or a class for expanded clones.

V,D,J,size,DNA,CDR3
TRBV24-1,TRBD1,TRBJ1-2,NA,TGTGCCACCAGTGCAGGGGGCGCGACCGGCTACACCTTC,CATSAGGATGYTF
TRBV7-9,NA,TRBJ2-3,NA,TGTGCCAGCACCACCCTGGTGCTAGCTAGCACAGATACGCAGTATTTT,CASTTLVLASTDTQYF
TRBV28,TRBD2,TRBJ2-7,once,TGTGCCAGCAGTTCAAGACTAGCGGCTTCCTACGAGCAGTACTTC,CASSSRLAASYEQYF
TRBV7-2,TRBD1,TRBJ1-5,NA,TGTGCCAGCAGCTGGACAGGGGAACAGCCCCAGCATTTT,CASSWTGEQPQHF
TRBV5-6,NA,TRBJ1-2,NA,TGTGCCAGCAGCTTGGACATCACAGGGATTCATGGCTACACCTTC,CASSLDITGIHGYTF
TRBV6-5,NA,TRBJ1-2,NA,TGTGCCAGCAGTTACTCGGGCGTGGTCTATGGCTACACCTTC,CASSYSGVVYGYTF
TRBV7-9,NA,TRBJ1-2,NA,TGTGCCAGCAGCCAGGCTACAACCTTCTATGGCTACACCTTC,CASSQATTFYGYTF
TRBV19,TRBD2,TRBJ2-7,NA,TGTGCCAGTAGTATAACTAGCGGGGGTGCTCCCGAGCAGTACTTC,CASSITSGGAPEQYF
TRBV2,TRBD2,TRBJ2-7,once,TGTGCCAGCAGTGAGGCTAGCGGGAGACCTTACGAGCAGTACTTC,CASSEASGRPYEQYF
TRBV24-1,TRBD1,TRBJ2-1,NA,TGTGCCACCAGTGATTTGGTCAGGGGGCTGGGTGAGCAGTTCTTC,CATSDLVRGLGEQFF
TRBV19,NA,TRBJ1-4,NA,TGTGCCAGTAGGGAGGAGCAGTCTAATGAAAAACTGTTTTTT,CASREEQSNEKLFF
TRBV3-1/TRBV3-2,NA,TRBJ1-1,NA,TGTGCCAGCAGCCAGGCCGGGACTGCGTATCCTGAAGCTTTCTTT,CASSQAGTAYPEAFF
TRBV6-5,NA,TRBJ1-1,NA,TGTGCCAGCAGTTACCAGGGCTCTCGTACTGAAGCTTTCTTT,CASSYQGSRTEAFF
TRBV5-1,NA,TRBJ2-5,NA,TGCGCCAGCAGCTTGTCTGGCGGCGCTATGGGAGAGACCCAGTACTTC,CASSLSGGAMGETQYF
TRBV6-5,TRBD1,TRBJ2-4,NA,TGTGCCAGCAGGCGGACGACAGGGGCAGGAAACATTCAGTACTTC,CASRRTTGAGNIQYF
TRBV7-9,NA,TRBJ1-4,few,TGTGCCAGCAGCGTGTCGATAACCGTAGTAGAAAAACTGTTTTTT,CASSVSITVVEKLFF
TRBV6-5,TRBD2,TRBJ2-1,NA,TGTGCCAGCAGTCCGCCACTAGCGGGTTCCAATGAGCAGTTCTTC,CASSPPLAGSNEQFF
TRBV29-1,TRBD1,TRBJ2-1,NA,TGCAGCGTCGGGGACAGGGGCTCTTACAATGAGCAGTTCTTC,CSVGDRGSYNEQFF
TRBV18,TRBD1,TRBJ1-2,NA,TGTGCCAGCTCAATGACAGGGGAGTATGGCTACACCTTC,CASSMTGEYGYTF
TRBV7-2,TRBD1,TRBJ1-2,NA,TGTGCCAGCAGCTCACGGACAGGGGGTGACTATGGCTACACCTTC,CASSSRTGGDYGYTF
TRBV11-2,TRBD2,TRBJ2-1,NA,TGTGCCAGCAGCTTACCAGGGACTACCTACAATGAGCAGTTCTTC,CASSLPGTTYNEQFF
TRBV7-9,TRBD2,TRBJ2-6,NA,TGTGCCAGCAGCTCCCTGCGGGGGGGGGCCAACGTCCTGACTTTC,CASSSLRGGANVLTF
TRBV24-1,TRBD1,TRBJ1-2,NA,TGTGCCACCAGTGTGGCAGGGGGCTCCCTGGATGGCTACACCTTC,CATSVAGGSLDGYTF
TRBV18,NA,TRBJ2-6,NA,TGTGCCAGCTCACCAGTTAAGGACAGACCGTACTCTGGGGCCAACGTCCTGACTTTC,CASSPVKDRPYSGANVLTF
TRBV7-3,TRBD1,TRBJ1-1,NA,TGTGCCAGCAGCAGACAGGGGGCGAACACTGAAGCTTTCTTT,CASSRQGANTEAFF
TRBV6-6,TRBD1,TRBJ2-7,NA,TGTGCCAGCAGTTACGTCGGGACAGGGTGGTACGAGCAGTACTTC,CASSYVGTGWYEQYF
TRBV5-1,NA,TRBJ2-2,NA,TGCGCCAGCAGCCTGGGCCCGCTAGGTGACGGCACCGGGGAGCTGTTTTTT,CASSLGPLGDGTGELFF
TRBV3-1/TRBV3-2,TRBD2,TRBJ2-2,once,TGTGCCAGCAGCCCCCTCCTGGGAAGCGGGGGGCTCGCGAACACCGGGGAGCTGTTTTTT,CASSPLLGSGGLANTGELFF
TRBV7-6,TRBD2,TRBJ2-3,NA,TGTGCCAGCAGCCTCGGGACTAGAACCGAGGATACGCAGTATTTT,CASSLGTRTEDTQYF
TRBV9,NA,TRBJ1-6,NA,TGTGCCAGCAGCGTGTTAGAGAATTCACCCCTCCACTTT,CASSVLENSPLHF
TRBV6-6,NA,TRBJ1-3,NA,TGTGCCAGCAAGGAGCAGAGCTCTGGAAACACCATATATTTT,CASKEQSSGNTIYF
TRBV6-5,TRBD1,TRBJ1-2,NA,TGTGCCAGCAGTTACGCGGGGACAGGGGAGGGCTACACCTTC,CASSYAGTGEGYTF
TRBV18,NA,TRBJ1-1,NA,TGTGCCAGCTCAACCCTTGGAGGGGTCACTGAAGCTTTCTTT,CASSTLGGVTEAFF
TRBV2,TRBD1,TRBJ1-1,once,TGTGCCAGCAGACCCGGGACAGGGGTGAGAAGTACTGAAGCTTTCTTT,CASRPGTGVRSTEAFF
TRBV7-2,NA,TRBJ1-3,NA,TGTGCCAGCAGTTCGGCAGGGGACTCTGGAAACACCATATATTTT,CASSSAGDSGNTIYF
TRBV7-2,NA,TRBJ1-1,NA,TGTGCCAGCAGCTTAGGGGGCGCAGGGGACACTGAAGCTTTCTTT,CASSLGGAGDTEAFF
TRBV7-2,TRBD1,TRBJ1-2,NA,TGTGCCAGCAGGGGGGCAGGGGGAAGTGGCTACACCTTC,CASRGAGGSGYTF
TRBV25-1,NA,TRBJ1-1,few,TGTGCCAGCAGTGAATCCACAGGGTGGCCGGACACTGAAGCTTTCTTT,CASSESTGWPDTEAFF
TRBV10-2,NA,TRBJ1-3,NA,TGCGCCAGCCGGACAGTCTCTGGAAACACCATATATTTT,CASRTVSGNTIYF
TRBV19,NA,TRBJ1-4,once,TGTGCCAGTAGTATAGTCACCAGGGACTGGCAAAATGAAAAACTGTTTTTT,CASSIVTRDWQNEKLFF
TRBV3-1/TRBV3-2,TRBD2,TRBJ2-2,NA,TGTGCCAGCAGCCAAGGAAGGACTAGCGGGAGATCCGGGGAGCTGTTTTTT,CASSQGRTSGRSGELFF
TRBV4-3,NA,TRBJ1-2,NA,TGCGCCAGCAGCCAAGAACGGTACAGGGCGTCCTATGGCTACACCTTC,CASSQERYRASYGYTF
TRBV9,TRBD1,TRBJ2-1,NA,TGTGCCAGCGGCGCCGGTGTGGGACAGGGGGCTCGGAATGAGCAGTTCTTC,CASGAGVGQGARNEQFF
TRBV9,TRBD1,TRBJ1-2,NA,TGTGCCAGCAGCGCAGGGACAGGTATGGGAGATGGCTACACCTTC,CASSAGTGMGDGYTF
TRBV11-3,TRBD1,TRBJ2-2,once,TGTGCCAGCACCCCCCGAGGGGGCCCCAACACCGGGGAGCTGTTTTTT,CASTPRGGPNTGELFF
TRBV6-2/TRBV6-3,TRBD2,TRBJ2-1,few,TGTGCCAGCAGCAGTGGACTAGCGGGAAACAATGAGCAGTTCTTC,CASSSGLAGNNEQFF
TRBV5-6,TRBD2,TRBJ2-7,NA,TGTGCCAGCAGCTGGGGGACTAACTCCTACGAGCAGTACTTC,CASSWGTNSYEQYF
TRBV7-3,NA,TRBJ2-1,NA,TGTGCCAGCAGCTTAAGCAGAAACAATGAGCAGTTCTTC,CASSLSRNNEQFF
TRBV5-6,NA,TRBJ1-1,once,TGTGCCAGCAGCCGCCAGGGGAGCACTGAAGCTTTCTTT,CASSRQGSTEAFF
TRBV12-2,NA,TRBJ2-7,NA,TGTGCAAGTCGCCTTAGCGGTTGCTACGAGCAGTACTTC,CASRLSGCYEQYF
TRBV6-1,TRBD1,TRBJ1-1,NA,TGTGCCAGCAGTGAAATTTGGGACAGGGAAGCTTTCTTT,CASSEIWDREAFF
TRBV30,NA,TRBJ2-1,NA,TGTGCCTGGAATTCAGGGGCCTACAGCTCCTACAATGAGCAGTTCTTC,CAWNSGAYSSYNEQFF
TRBV6-4,TRBD1,TRBJ2-3,few,TGTGCCAGCAGTGAGACAGGGGGCGCAGCGGATACGCAGTATTTT,CASSETGGAADTQYF
TRBV7-2,NA,TRBJ2-5,few,TGTGCCAGCAGATTGGGCCTTGGTGTAGAGACCCAGTACTTC,CASRLGLGVETQYF
TRBV7-2,TRBD1,TRBJ2-1,NA,TGTGCCAGCAGCTTTGGACAGGAGTACAATGAGCAGTTCTTC,CASSFGQEYNEQFF
TRBV7-6,TRBD1,TRBJ2-5,NA,TGTGCCAGCAGCCCGAGGACAGGGGTAGAGACCCAGTACTTC,CASSPRTGVETQYF
TRBV9,NA,TRBJ1-2,NA,TGTGCCAGCAGCCCTCAACCCGGGACTGGAAACTATGGCTACACCTTC,CASSPQPGTGNYGYTF
TRBV20-1,NA,TRBJ1-4,NA,TGCAGTGCTATTCAGAATGAAAAACTGTTTTTT,CSAIQNEKLFF
TRBV5-4,NA,TRBJ2-2,NA,TGTGCCAGCACCAAGGAGGCGGGGAACACCGGGGAGCTGTTTTTT,CASTKEAGNTGELFF